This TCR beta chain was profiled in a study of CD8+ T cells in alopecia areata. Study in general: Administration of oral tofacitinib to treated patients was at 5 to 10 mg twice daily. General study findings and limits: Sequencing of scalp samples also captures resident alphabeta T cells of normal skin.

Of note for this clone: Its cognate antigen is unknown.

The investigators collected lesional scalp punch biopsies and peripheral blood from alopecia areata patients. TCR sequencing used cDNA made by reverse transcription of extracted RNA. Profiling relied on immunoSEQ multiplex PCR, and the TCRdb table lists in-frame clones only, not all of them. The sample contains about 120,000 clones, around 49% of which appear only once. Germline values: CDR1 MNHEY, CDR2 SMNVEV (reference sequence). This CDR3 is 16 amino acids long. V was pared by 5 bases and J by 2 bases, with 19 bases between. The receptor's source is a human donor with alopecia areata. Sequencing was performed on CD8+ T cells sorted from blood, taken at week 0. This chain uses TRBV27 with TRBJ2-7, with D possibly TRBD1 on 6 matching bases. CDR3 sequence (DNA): TGTGCCAGCAGTCCCTCCAGCCTCAGGGACACCTACGAGCAGTACTTC. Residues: CASSPSSLRDTYEQYF.